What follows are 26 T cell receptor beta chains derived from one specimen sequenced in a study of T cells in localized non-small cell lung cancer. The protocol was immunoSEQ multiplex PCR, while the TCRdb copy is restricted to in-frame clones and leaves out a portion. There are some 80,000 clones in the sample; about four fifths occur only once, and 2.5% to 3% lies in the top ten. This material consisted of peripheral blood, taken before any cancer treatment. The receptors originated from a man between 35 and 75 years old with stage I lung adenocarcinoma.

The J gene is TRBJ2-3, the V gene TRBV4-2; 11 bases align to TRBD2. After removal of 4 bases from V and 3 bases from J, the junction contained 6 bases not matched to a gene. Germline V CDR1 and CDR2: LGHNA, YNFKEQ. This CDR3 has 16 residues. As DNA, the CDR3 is TGTGCCAGCAGCCCGACGACTAGCGGGATAACAGATACGCAGTATTTT. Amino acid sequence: CASSPTTSGITDTQYF.

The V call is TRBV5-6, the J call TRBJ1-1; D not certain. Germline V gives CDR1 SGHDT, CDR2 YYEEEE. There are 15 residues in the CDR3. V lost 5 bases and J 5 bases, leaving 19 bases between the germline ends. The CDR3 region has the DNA TGTGCCAGCAGTCTCCTATTGTCCCGGGTGACTGAAGCTTTCTTT. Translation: CASSLLLSRVTEAFF.

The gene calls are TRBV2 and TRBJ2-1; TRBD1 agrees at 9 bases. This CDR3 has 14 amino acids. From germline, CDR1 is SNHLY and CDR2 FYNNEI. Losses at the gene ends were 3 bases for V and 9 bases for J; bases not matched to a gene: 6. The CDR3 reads CASSEETGGSEQFF. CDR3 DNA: TGTGCCAGCAGTGAGGAGACAGGGGGAAGTGAGCAGTTCTTC.

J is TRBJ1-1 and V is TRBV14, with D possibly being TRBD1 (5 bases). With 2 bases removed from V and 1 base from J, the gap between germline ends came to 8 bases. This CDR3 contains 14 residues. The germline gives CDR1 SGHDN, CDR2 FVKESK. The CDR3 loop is CASSQRQPNTEAFF. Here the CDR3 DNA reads TGTGCCAGCAGCCAAAGACAGCCGAACACTGAAGCTTTCTTT.

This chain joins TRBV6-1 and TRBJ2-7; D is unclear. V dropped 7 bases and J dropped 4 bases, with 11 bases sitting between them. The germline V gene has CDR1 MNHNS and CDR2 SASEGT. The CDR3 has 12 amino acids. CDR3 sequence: CASTSHGYEQYF. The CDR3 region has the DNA TGTGCCAGCACCTCGCACGGGTACGAGCAGTACTTC.

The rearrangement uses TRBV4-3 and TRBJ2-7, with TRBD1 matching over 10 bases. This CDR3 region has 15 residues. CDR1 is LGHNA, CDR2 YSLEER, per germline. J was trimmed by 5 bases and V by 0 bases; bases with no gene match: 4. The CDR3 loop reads CASSQEDRGRDEQYF. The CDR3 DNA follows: TGCGCCAGCAGCCAAGAAGACAGGGGGCGAGACGAGCAGTACTTC.

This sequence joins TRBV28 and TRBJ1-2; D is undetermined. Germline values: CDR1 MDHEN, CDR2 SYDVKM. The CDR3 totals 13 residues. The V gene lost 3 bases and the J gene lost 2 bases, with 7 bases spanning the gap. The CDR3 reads CASSLPGNYGYTF. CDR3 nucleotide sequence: TGTGCCAGCAGTTTGCCAGGAAACTATGGCTACACCTTC.

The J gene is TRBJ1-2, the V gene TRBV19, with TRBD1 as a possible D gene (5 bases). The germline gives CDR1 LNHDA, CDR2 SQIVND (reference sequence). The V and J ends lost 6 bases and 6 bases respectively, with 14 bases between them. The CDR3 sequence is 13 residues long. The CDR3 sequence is CASSGTARHGYTF. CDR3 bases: TGTGCCAGTAGCGGGACCGCCCGACATGGCTACACCTTC.

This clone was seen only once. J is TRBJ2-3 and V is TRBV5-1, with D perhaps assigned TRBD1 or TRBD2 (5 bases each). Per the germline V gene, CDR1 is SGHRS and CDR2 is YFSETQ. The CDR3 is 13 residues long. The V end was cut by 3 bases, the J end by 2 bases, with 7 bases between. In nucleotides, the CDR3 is TGCGCCAGCAGCTGGGGGTCCACAGATACGCAGTATTTT. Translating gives CASSWGSTDTQYF.

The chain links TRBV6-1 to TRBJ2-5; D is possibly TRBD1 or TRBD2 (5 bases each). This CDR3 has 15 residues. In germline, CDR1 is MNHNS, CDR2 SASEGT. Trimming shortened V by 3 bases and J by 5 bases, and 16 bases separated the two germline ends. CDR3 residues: CASSDVGGRGETQYF. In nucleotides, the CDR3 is TGTGCCAGCAGTGACGTCGGAGGAAGGGGCGAGACCCAGTACTTC.

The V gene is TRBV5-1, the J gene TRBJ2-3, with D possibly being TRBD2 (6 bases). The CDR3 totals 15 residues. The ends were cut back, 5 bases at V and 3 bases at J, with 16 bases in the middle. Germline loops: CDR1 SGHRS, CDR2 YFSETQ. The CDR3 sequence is CASRVATGVTDTQYF. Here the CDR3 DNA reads TGCGCCAGCAGAGTCGCAACGGGAGTGACAGATACGCAGTATTTT.

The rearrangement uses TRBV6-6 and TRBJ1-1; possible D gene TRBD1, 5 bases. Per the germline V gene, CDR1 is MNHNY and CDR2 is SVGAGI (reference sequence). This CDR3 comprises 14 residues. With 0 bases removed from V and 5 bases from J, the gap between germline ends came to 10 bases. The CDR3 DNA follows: TGTGCCAGCAGTTACTCGGGGGGTCGAACTGAAGCTTTCTTT. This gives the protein CASSYSGGRTEAFF.

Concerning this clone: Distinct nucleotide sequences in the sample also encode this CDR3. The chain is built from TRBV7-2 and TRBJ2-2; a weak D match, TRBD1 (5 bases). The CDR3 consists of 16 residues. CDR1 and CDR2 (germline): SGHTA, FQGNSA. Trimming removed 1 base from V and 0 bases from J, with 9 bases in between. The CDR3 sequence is CASSLVAGSNTGELFF. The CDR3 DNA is TGTGCCAGCAGCTTAGTTGCAGGGTCGAACACCGGGGAGCTGTTTTTT.

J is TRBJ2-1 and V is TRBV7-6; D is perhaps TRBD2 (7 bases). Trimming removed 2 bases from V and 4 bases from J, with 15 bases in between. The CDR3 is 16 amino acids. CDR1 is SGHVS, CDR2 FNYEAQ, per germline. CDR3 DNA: TGTGCCAGCAGCTTAAGAGGGGGGGGCAGGTACAATGAGCAGTTCTTC. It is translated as CASSLRGGGRYNEQFF.

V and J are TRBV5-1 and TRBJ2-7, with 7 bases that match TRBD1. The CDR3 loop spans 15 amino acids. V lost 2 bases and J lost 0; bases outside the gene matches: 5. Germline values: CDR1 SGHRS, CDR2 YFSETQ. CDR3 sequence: CASSFLGQSSYEQYF. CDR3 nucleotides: TGCGCCAGCAGCTTTTTGGGACAGAGCTCCTACGAGCAGTACTTC.

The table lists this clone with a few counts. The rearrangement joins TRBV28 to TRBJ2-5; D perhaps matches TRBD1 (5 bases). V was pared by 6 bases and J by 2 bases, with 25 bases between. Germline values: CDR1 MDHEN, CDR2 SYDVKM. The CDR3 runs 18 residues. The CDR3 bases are TGTGCCAGCAGCATTACCTCTGGCAGGGCTGTCAAGCAAGAGACCCAGTACTTC. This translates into CASSITSGRAVKQETQYF.

The CDR3 DNA follows: TGTGCCAGCAGTTACAGTATCACAGGGAATCAGCCCCAGCATTTT. Translated, it gives CASSYSITGNQPQHF. The chain carries TRBV6-6 and TRBJ1-5; D may be TRBD1 (6 bases). The V end lost 2 bases, the J end lost 4 bases, and 12 bases lay between the germline ends. Germline assignment: CDR1 MNHNY and CDR2 SVGAGI (reference sequence). This CDR3 has 15 amino acids.

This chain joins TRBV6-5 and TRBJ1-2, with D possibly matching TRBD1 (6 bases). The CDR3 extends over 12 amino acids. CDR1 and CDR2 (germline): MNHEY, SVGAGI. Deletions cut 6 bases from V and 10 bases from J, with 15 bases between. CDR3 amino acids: CASSITGSDYTF. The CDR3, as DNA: TGTGCCAGCAGCATAACAGGGTCGGACTACACCTTC.

This CDR3 is CASTPRVYEQYF. In DNA, the CDR3 is TGTGCCAGCACTCCTAGGGTCTACGAGCAGTACTTC. The genes are TRBV2 and TRBJ2-7; D gene unclear. The V end lost 7 bases, the J end lost 3 bases, and 10 bases lay between the germline ends. Germline V gene lookup returns CDR1 SNHLY and CDR2 FYNNEI. The CDR3 loop spans 12 amino acids.

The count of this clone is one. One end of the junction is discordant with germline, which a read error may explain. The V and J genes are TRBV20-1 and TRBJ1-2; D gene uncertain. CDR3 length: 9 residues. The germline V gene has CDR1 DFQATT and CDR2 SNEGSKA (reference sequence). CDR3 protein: CSANYGYTF. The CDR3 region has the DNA TGCAGTGCTAACTACGGCTACACCTTC.

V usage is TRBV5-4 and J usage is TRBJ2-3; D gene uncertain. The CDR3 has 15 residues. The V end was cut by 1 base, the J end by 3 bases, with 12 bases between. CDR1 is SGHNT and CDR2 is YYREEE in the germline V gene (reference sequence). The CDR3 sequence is CASSLSQSLTDTQYF. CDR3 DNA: TGTGCCAGCAGCTTGAGTCAGAGTTTAACAGATACGCAGTATTTT.

The CDR3 is CASSYRGDTQYF. CDR3 DNA: TGTGCCAGCAGTTACAGGGGAGATACGCAGTATTTT. The J gene is TRBJ2-3, the V gene TRBV6-6; the D gene is possibly TRBD1 (5 bases). V gave up 2 bases and J gave up 5 bases, with 5 bases separating them. The V gene's germline CDR1 is MNHNY and CDR2 SVGAGI (reference sequence). The CDR3 spans 12 residues.

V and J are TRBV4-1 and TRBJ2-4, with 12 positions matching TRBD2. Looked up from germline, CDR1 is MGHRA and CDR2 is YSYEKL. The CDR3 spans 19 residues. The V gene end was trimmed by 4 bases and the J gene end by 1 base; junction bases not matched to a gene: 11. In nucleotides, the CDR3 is TGCGCCAGCAGCCGCGAGGCTAGCGGGGGGGCCGGGGCCAAAAACATTCAGTACTTC. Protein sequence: CASSREASGGAGAKNIQYF.

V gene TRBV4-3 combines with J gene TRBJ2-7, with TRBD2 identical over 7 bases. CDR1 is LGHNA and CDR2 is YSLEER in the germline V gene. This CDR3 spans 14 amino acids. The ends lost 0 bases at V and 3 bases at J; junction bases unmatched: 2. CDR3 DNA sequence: TGCGCCAGCAGCCAAGATCAGCGGGGCTACGAGCAGTACTTC. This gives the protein CASSQDQRGYEQYF.

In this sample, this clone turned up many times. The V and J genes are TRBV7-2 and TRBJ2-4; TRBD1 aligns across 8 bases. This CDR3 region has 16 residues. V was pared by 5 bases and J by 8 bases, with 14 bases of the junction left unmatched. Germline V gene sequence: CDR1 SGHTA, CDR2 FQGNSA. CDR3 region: CASSGPPRQGLYIQYF. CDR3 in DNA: TGTGCCAGCAGCGGACCCCCACGACAGGGGCTGTACATTCAGTACTTC.

CDR3 protein: CASSIVAAGANVLTF. The CDR3 coding sequence is TGTGCCAGTAGTATAGTGGCTGCCGGGGCCAACGTCCTGACTTTC. The rearrangement links TRBV19 to TRBJ2-6, with unresolved D. The CDR3 has 15 residues. Germline V gives CDR1 LNHDA, CDR2 SQIVND (reference sequence). Trimming shortened V by 1 base and J by 4 bases, and 8 bases separated the two germline ends.